The next 16 T cell receptor beta chains were all read from a single sample in a study of shared clonotypes between healthy human individuals. Assay used: immunoSEQ multiplex PCR; TCRdb lists only in-frame clones, some missing. Of about 2.2 million clones listed, around 95% are singletons. CD8 cells regarded as naive lacked CD45RO, were positively chosen for CCR7, and omitted terminally differentiated effector memory CD45RA+ cells. The specimen sequenced was naive CD8+ T cells from PBMCs. These TCRs come from a young man in good health. Some clones in this sample may be carry-over from other donors' samples.

V gene TRBV5-6 combines with J gene TRBJ2-1; the D gene is possibly TRBD1 (5 bases). CDR1 is SGHDT and CDR2 is YYEEEE in the germline V gene. CDR3 length: 15 residues. V shed 1 base and J shed 7 bases, with 15 bases lying between them. CDR3 region: CASSLRSGWSNEQFF. CDR3 nucleotide sequence: TGTGCCAGCAGCTTGAGGTCAGGGTGGAGTAATGAGCAGTTCTTC.

The chain recombines TRBV7-6 with TRBJ2-3; D might be TRBD1 or TRBD2, each matching 5 bases. This CDR3 region has 18 residues. Trimming pared 2 bases from V and 0 bases from J, leaving 18 bases between. Germline V gene data show CDR1 as SGHVS and CDR2 as FNYEAQ. In nucleotides, the CDR3 is TGTGCCAGCAGCTTACCACGAACTGGGGGAGCTAGCACAGATACGCAGTATTTT. It translates to CASSLPRTGGASTDTQYF.

This clone was picked up a small number of times. The same CDR3 also results from other DNA sequences found in this sample. The chain recombines TRBV9 with TRBJ2-1; no definite D call. This CDR3 is built from 14 residues. V lost 2 bases to trimming and J lost 4 bases, with 10 bases between them. Germline V gives CDR1 SGDLS, CDR2 YYNGEE. In DNA form, the CDR3 reads TGTGCCAGCAGCGTTCAAGGCAGTTACAATGAGCAGTTCTTC. Its translation is CASSVQGSYNEQFF.

This clone appeared once. The CDR3 region is CASSFTGGPGANVLTF. The CDR3 DNA is TGCGCCAGCAGCTTTACAGGGGGCCCAGGGGCCAACGTCCTGACTTTC. The chain carries TRBV5-1 and TRBJ2-6, with 9 bases identical to TRBD1. Per germline, CDR1 SGHRS and CDR2 YFSETQ. There are 16 residues in the CDR3. V shed 2 bases, J shed 4 bases, and the junction held 4 bases outside the gene matches.

The chain uses TRBV6-6 and TRBJ2-7; tentatively, D is TRBD1 or TRBD2 (5 bases each). CDR3 length equals 15 residues. Trimming removed 5 bases at V and 1 base at J, with 15 bases between. CDR1 and CDR2 (germline): MNHNY, SVGAGI (reference sequence). The CDR3 here is CASSHPGRQSYEQYF. The CDR3 bases are TGTGCCAGCAGTCATCCGGGACGGCAGTCCTACGAGCAGTACTTC.

The chain employs TRBV7-9 and TRBJ1-1, with D possibly being TRBD1 (6 bases). CDR3 length: 13 residues. In germline, CDR1 is SEHNR, CDR2 FQNEAQ (reference sequence). V lost 3 bases, J lost 5 bases, and 10 bases lay in between. The CDR3 region is CASSFTGRTEAFF. The CDR3 nucleotides read TGTGCCAGCAGCTTTACAGGGAGGACTGAAGCTTTCTTT. Looking up the rest from reference TRBV7-9 and TRBJ1-1 gives the full variable domain: DTGVSQNPRHKITKRGQNVTFRCDPISEHNRLYWYRQTLGQGPEFLTYFQNEAQLEKSRLLSDRFSAERPKGSFSTLEIQRTEQGDSAMYLCASSFTGRTEAFFGQGTRLTVV.

V is TRBV27 and J is TRBJ2-1; 8 nucleotides agree with TRBD1. CDR1 is MNHEY and CDR2 is SMNVEV in the germline V gene (reference sequence). The V segment lost 7 bases and the J segment 0 bases; nucleotides outside the gene matches: 5. This CDR3 has 15 amino acids. CDR3 amino acids: CASTLDRGSYNEQFF. Here the CDR3 DNA reads TGTGCCAGCACCCTAGACAGGGGCTCCTACAATGAGCAGTTCTTC.

The chain carries TRBV5-4 and TRBJ2-5, with TRBD1 matching 8 bases. Germline V gene sequence: CDR1 SGHNT, CDR2 YYREEE (reference sequence). This CDR3 comprises 14 residues. V lost 5 bases to trimming and J lost 0 bases; unmatched junction nucleotides: 3. The CDR3: CASRWGQDQETQYF. The CDR3 coding sequence is TGTGCCAGCAGGTGGGGACAGGACCAAGAGACCCAGTACTTC.

The chain uses TRBV27 and TRBJ1-2; D might be TRBD1 (5 bases). The CDR3 length is 15 residues. Germline assignment: CDR1 MNHEY and CDR2 SMNVEV (reference sequence). V shed 5 bases and J shed 4 bases, with 17 bases lying between them. Here the CDR3 reads CASSPITGTVYGYTF. Here the CDR3 DNA reads TGTGCCAGCAGTCCAATCACCGGGACGGTCTATGGCTACACCTTC.

Notes on this clone: In the same sample, other DNA sequences code for this CDR3. The chain employs TRBV4-3 and TRBJ2-1, with D uncertain. This CDR3 is 15 amino acids long. Trimming stripped 4 bases from V and 0 bases from J, with 10 bases between. CDR1 LGHNA and CDR2 YSLEER come from the germline V gene. In DNA, the CDR3 is TGCGCCAGCAGCCCAGACTCGAGCTCCTACAATGAGCAGTTCTTC. This translates into CASSPDSSSYNEQFF.

The chain couples TRBV2 to TRBJ2-1, with 10 bases fitting TRBD2. The CDR3 has 15 residues. Germline V lookup: CDR1 SNHLY, CDR2 FYNNEI. V lost 4 bases, J lost 6 bases, and 6 bases stayed unmatched. The CDR3 DNA reads TGTGCCAGCAGTGGACGCCTAGCGGGAGTCAATGAGCAGTTCTTC. Translated, it gives CASSGRLAGVNEQFF.

The V and J genes are TRBV11-3 and TRBJ2-2; 8 bases match TRBD1. The CDR3 runs to 15 residues. Trimming at V came to 6 bases and at J to 5 bases, leaving 8 bases not matched to a gene. In germline, CDR1 is SGHNT, CDR2 YENEEA. The CDR3 DNA reads as TGTGCCAGCAGTTCGGACAGGGTTGCTACCGGGGAGCTGTTTTTT. It is translated as CASSSDRVATGELFF.

This clone is a singleton in its sample. The CDR3 loop is CASTGTGGGRAKNIQYF. In nucleotides, the CDR3 is TGTGCCAGCACAGGGACAGGGGGCGGCAGGGCCAAAAACATTCAGTACTTC. The chain links TRBV28 to TRBJ2-4; 12 nucleotides align to TRBD1. Trimming removed 7 bases from V and 1 base from J; junction bases left unmatched: 8. The CDR3 sequence is 17 residues long. Germline V gives CDR1 MDHEN, CDR2 SYDVKM.

J is TRBJ1-4 and V is TRBV11-2, with D perhaps matching TRBD1 (6 bases). The CDR3 has 15 amino acids. Germline CDR1 is SGHAT and CDR2 is FQNNGV. Trimming shortened V by 3 bases and J by 8 bases, and 16 bases separated the two germline ends. CDR3 sequence reads: CASSFSGTTGEKLFF. The DNA of the CDR3 is TGTGCCAGCAGCTTCTCCGGGACTACAGGGGAAAAACTGTTTTTT.

This chain links TRBV7-2 with TRBJ2-1; perhaps TRBD2 as D (6 bases). This CDR3 has 16 residues. Per germline, CDR1 SGHTA and CDR2 FQGNSA. The germline V and J ends were trimmed by 3 bases and 0 bases, with 12 bases remaining between them. This chain's CDR3 is CASSLTRVSSYNEQFF. The CDR3 region has the DNA TGTGCCAGCAGCTTGACTAGGGTTTCCTCCTACAATGAGCAGTTCTTC.

The rearrangement links TRBV9 to TRBJ1-2; 8 bases match TRBD1. The germline V gene encodes CDR1 SGDLS and CDR2 YYNGEE. The CDR3 length is 17 residues. The junction had 19 bases not matched to a gene; V was cut back by 4 bases and J by 8 bases. CDR3 in amino acids: CASSSFTPRGPLVGYTF. The CDR3 coding sequence is TGTGCCAGCAGCTCCTTCACCCCCAGGGGGCCGTTGGTGGGCTACACCTTC.